This T cell receptor (beta chain) was sequenced during a study of cytomegalovirus exposure and HLA in healthy donors. General observations from the study: Altogether, 150 or so TCR beta chains were recorded as cytomegalovirus-associated.

A word on this clone: Its antigen remains unidentified.

Measured with immunoSEQ multiplex PCR; TCRdb has only the in-frame clones, and not every one. The sample consists of about 86,000 clones, 93% of them appearing once. Germline V CDR1 and CDR2: KGHSH, LQKENI. The CDR3 runs 14 residues. The ends lost 6 bases at V and 3 bases at J; junction bases unmatched: 5. The sequenced sample consisted of PBMCs. V usage is TRBV18 and J usage is TRBJ2-1, with 7 bases identical to TRBD1. The sequence derives from a man aged 18-30 years in good health and CMV-seronegative. The CDR3 region has the DNA TGTGCCAGCTCGCCGGGACAGATCTACAATGAGCAGTTCTTC. It specifies CASSPGQIYNEQFF.